The rows below give T cell receptor beta chains drawn from one sample of a study of pediatric ulcerative colitis. TCRdb keeps only in-frame clones here, not all; method: immunoSEQ multiplex PCR. The repertoire holds 15,000 to 20,000 clones, approximately 80% seen once, with roughly 7.8% in the top ten. Sequenced input: gut tissue. These receptors were taken from a boy between 10 and 17 years old who was a control in a study of pediatric ulcerative colitis. CDR3s include the opening cysteine and the closing phenylalanine or tryptophan. A D gene is named only where the DNA matches it firmly. The size field is filled for only some rows; it gives once, few, many or a size class.

cdr3_aa cdr3_nt clone_size v_call cdr3_length j_call d_call
CASSLTGITDTQYF TGCGCCAGCAGCTTGACAGGGATCACAGATACGCAGTATTTT . TRBV5-1 14 TRBJ2-3 .
CASSSTSGNYNEQFF TGTGCCAGCAGCTCTACTAGCGGAAACTACAATGAGCAGTTCTTC once TRBV7-2 15 TRBJ2-1 TRBD2
CASSSPRTGDSYEQYF TGTGCCAGCAGTTCACCCCGTACGGGGGATTCCTACGAGCAGTACTTC . TRBV27 16 TRBJ2-7 .
CASSLRRGATDTQYF TGTGCCAGCAGCTTAAGGCGGGGGGCGACAGATACGCAGTATTTT . TRBV11-2 15 TRBJ2-3 TRBD2
CASSLDSLNEKLFF TGTGCCAGCAGCCTGGACAGCCTGAATGAAAAACTGTTTTTT . TRBV9 14 TRBJ1-4 .
CASSRSGEANTEAFF TGTGCCAGCTCACGGTCAGGGGAGGCGAACACTGAAGCTTTCTTT . TRBV18 15 TRBJ1-1 .
CASSLSIQGEYTEAFF TGTGCCAGCAGTTTATCCATCCAGGGGGAGTACACTGAAGCTTTCTTT . TRBV27 16 TRBJ1-1 TRBD1
CASSQDEHRKDIQYF TGCGCCAGCAGCCAAGATGAACATCGGAAGGACATTCAGTACTTC . TRBV4-1 15 TRBJ2-4 .
CASSEPTTGYNEQFF TGCGCCAGCAGTGAGCCCACGACAGGGTACAATGAGCAGTTCTTC . TRBV10-1 15 TRBJ2-1 TRBD1
CASSLEQGGEQYF TGTGCCAGCAGCTTAGAACAGGGCGGAGAGCAGTACTTC . TRBV7-3 13 TRBJ2-7 .
CASSLRGEAYEQYF TGTGCCAGCAGTTTGCGAGGGGAGGCCTACGAGCAGTACTTC . TRBV28 14 TRBJ2-7 .
CASSAVSGANVLTF TGTGCCAGCAGTGCTGTCTCTGGGGCCAACGTCCTGACTTTC . TRBV27 14 TRBJ2-6 .
CASSKVPARDKASPLHF TGTGCCAGCAGCAAAGTACCAGCCCGGGACAAGGCTTCACCCCTCCACTTT . TRBV21-1 17 TRBJ1-6 .
CASSSGGRQAFF TGTGCCAGCAGCTCTGGGGGGCGCCAAGCTTTCTTT . TRBV7-2 12 TRBJ1-1 .
CASSRRTGGYEQYF TGTGCCAGCTCCCGCCGGACAGGAGGTTACGAGCAGTACTTC . TRBV18 14 TRBJ2-7 TRBD1
CASSGLAGGKIYNEQFF TGTGCCAGTAGTGGGCTAGCGGGGGGTAAAATCTACAATGAGCAGTTCTTC . TRBV19 17 TRBJ2-1 TRBD2
CASSPRTVGAKNIQYF TGTGCCAGCAGCCCCCGGACAGTAGGGGCCAAAAACATTCAGTACTTC . TRBV11-1 16 TRBJ2-4 .
CASSIKPTGLAGYNEQFF TGTGCCAGCAGCATAAAGCCGACGGGACTAGCGGGGTACAATGAGCAGTTCTTC few TRBV11-2 18 TRBJ2-1 TRBD2
CATSRGGSGTGSPEAFF TGTGCCACCAGCAGAGGAGGTTCGGGGACAGGGTCACCCGAAGCTTTCTTT . TRBV15 17 TRBJ1-1 TRBD1
CASSATGTGSYEQYF TGTGCCAGCAGTGCAACCGGGACAGGGTCCTACGAGCAGTACTTC . TRBV6-1 15 TRBJ2-7 TRBD1
CASSNRPNEKLFF TGTGCCAGCAGTAACAGGCCTAATGAAAAACTGTTTTTT . TRBV2 13 TRBJ1-4 .
CASSLAPGKGYEQYF TGTGCCAGCAGCTTAGCCCCCGGGAAGGGGTACGAGCAGTACTTC . TRBV7-9 15 TRBJ2-7 .
CSVEADYEQYF TGCAGCGTTGAAGCTGACTACGAGCAGTACTTC . TRBV29-1 11 TRBJ2-7 .
CASSYWGFGYTF TGTGCCAGCAGTTACTGGGGGTTTGGCTACACCTTC . TRBV6-5 12 TRBJ1-2 .
CASSSTSYHAQYF TGCGCCAGCAGCTCGACTAGCTATCACGCGCAGTATTTT . TRBV5-1 13 TRBJ2-3 TRBD2
CASSGGTSGGLDTQYF TGTGCCAGCAGCGGCGGTACTAGCGGGGGACTGGATACGCAGTATTTT once TRBV9 16 TRBJ2-3 TRBD2
CASSSGPSRTDTQYF TGTGCCAGCAGTTCCGGACCCTCGAGAACAGATACGCAGTATTTT few TRBV28 15 TRBJ2-3 .
CASSLGNQGKQYF TGTGCCAGCAGCTTGGGGAATCAGGGGAAGCAGTACTTC once TRBV7-9 13 TRBJ2-7 .
CASSGQNTEAFF TGTGCCAGCTCGGGACAAAACACTGAAGCTTTCTTT . TRBV6-5 12 TRBJ1-1 .